These 23 T cell receptor beta chains were all obtained from the same sample, sequenced in a study of T cell responses to AZD1222 COVID-19 vaccine. Libraries were prepared by immunoSEQ multiplex PCR; TCRdb keeps only in-frame clonotypes and omits some of them. The table includes fewer than 120,000 clones, around 90% detected once. This sample comprised peripheral blood, obtained on day 0 of AZD1222 vaccination. The receptors were gathered from an adult in good health.

Points on this clone: The junction departs from germline at one end; a sequencing error may be responsible. This chain uses TRBV5-1 with TRBJ2-7; no clear D gene. The CDR3 has 15 amino acids. Per the germline V gene, CDR1 is SGHRS and CDR2 is YFSETQ. The CDR3 sequence: CASSFVSVGAYEQYF. Here the CDR3 DNA reads TGCGCCAGCAGCTTTGTTTCGGTAGGTGCCTACGAGCAATACTTC.

The chain couples TRBV5-1 to TRBJ2-7; no clear D gene. In germline, CDR1 is SGHRS, CDR2 YFSETQ. CDR3 size: 12 residues. The V end was cut by 0 bases, the J end by 7 bases, with 8 bases between. The CDR3 loop is CASSLGQEEQYF. The CDR3 nucleotides read TGCGCCAGCAGCTTGGGGCAGGAAGAGCAGTACTTC.

The CDR3 bases are TGTGCCAGCAGCTTTTCTATTAAAGAGACCCAGTACTTC. Translated: CASSFSIKETQYF. The chain combines TRBV7-2 with TRBJ2-5; D is unresolved. The CDR3 spans 13 residues. Looked up from germline, CDR1 is SGHTA and CDR2 is FQGNSA. Trimming pared 3 bases from V and 3 bases from J, leaving 8 bases between.

The chain recombines TRBV7-9 with TRBJ1-5; 7 positions match TRBD1. CDR1 is SEHNR and CDR2 is FQNEAQ in the germline V gene (reference sequence). The CDR3 is made up of 15 amino acids. Trimming took 4 bases from V and 3 from J; bases not matched to a gene: 6. This CDR3 reads CASSSGTAFNQPQHF. The CDR3 DNA reads as TGTGCCAGCAGCTCCGGGACAGCTTTCAATCAGCCCCAGCATTTT.

The J gene is TRBJ2-3, the V gene TRBV5-1; the match to TRBD2 covers 8 bases. Losses at the gene ends were 7 bases for V and 5 bases for J; bases not matched to a gene: 3. CDR3 length equals 12 residues. Germline CDR1 reads SGHRS; CDR2 reads YFSETQ. CDR3 nucleotide sequence: TGCGCCAGCGGGACTAGGGGAGATACGCAGTATTTT. Residues: CASGTRGDTQYF.

The V and J genes are TRBV10-3 and TRBJ2-2; the D gene is possibly TRBD1 (5 bases). The V and J ends lost 5 bases and 3 bases respectively, with 13 bases between them. Looked up from germline, CDR1 is ENHRY and CDR2 is SYGVKD. The CDR3 extends over 15 amino acids. This CDR3 reads CAISQGLGDTGELFF. CDR3 in DNA: TGTGCCATCAGTCAGGGCCTAGGGGACACCGGGGAGCTGTTTTTT.

The chain uses TRBV27 and TRBJ2-1; perhaps TRBD2 as D (5 bases). Trimming shortened V by 6 bases and J by 3 bases, and 12 bases separated the two germline ends. Germline-derived CDR1 and CDR2 are MNHEY and SMNVEV (reference sequence). CDR3 size: 14 residues. CDR3 DNA: TGTGCCAGCAGCCCGAGGGTGGGCTACAATGAGCAGTTCTTC. Residues: CASSPRVGYNEQFF.

CDR3 loop: CASSLGGKTYNEQFF. CDR3 bases: TGTGCCAGCAGTTTGGGGGGAAAAACCTACAATGAGCAGTTCTTC. The rearrangement links TRBV6-5 to TRBJ2-1, with D perhaps matching TRBD2 (6 bases). V was shortened by 4 bases and J by 2 bases, with 12 bases between the two germline ends. Germline lookup yields CDR1 MNHEY and CDR2 SVGAGI. The CDR3 contains 15 residues.

The chain carries TRBV27 and TRBJ2-7; D unclear. This CDR3 is built from 13 residues. Germline V CDR1 and CDR2: MNHEY, SMNVEV (reference sequence). The V end lost 6 bases, the J end lost 4 bases, and 13 bases lay between the germline ends. The DNA of the CDR3 is TGTGCCAGCAGCCGGGCCGGAACTTACGAGCAGTACTTC. This sequence encodes CASSRAGTYEQYF.

The genes are TRBV3-1 (or the pseudogene TRBV3-2) and TRBJ2-7; 7 bases match TRBD2. Germline CDR1 reads LGHDT; CDR2 reads YNNKEL (reference sequence). V dropped 4 bases and J dropped 2; count of bases not matched to a gene: 11. The CDR3 is made up of 16 amino acids. In nucleotides, the CDR3 is TGTGCCAGCAGCCCCACGGTCCACGGGGGGACCTACGAGCAGTACTTC. This sequence encodes CASSPTVHGGTYEQYF.

V gene TRBV20-1 combines with J gene TRBJ1-1; D gene uncertain. V was shortened by 3 bases and J by 0 bases, with 5 bases between the two germline ends. From germline, CDR1 is DFQATT and CDR2 SNEGSKA (reference sequence). The CDR3 extends over 12 amino acids. The CDR3 protein is CSASVVNTEAFF. CDR3 DNA sequence: TGCAGTGCTAGTGTGGTGAACACTGAAGCTTTCTTT.

This sequence joins TRBV7-9 and TRBJ2-7; 7 positions agree with TRBD1. CDR3 size: 14 residues. Germline CDR1 and CDR2: SEHNR and FQNEAQ (reference sequence). The trim removed 5 bases at V and 2 bases at J, leaving 6 bases unmatched. Here the CDR3 reads CASSLSQGAYEQYF. In DNA form, the CDR3 reads TGTGCCAGCAGCCTGAGCCAGGGGGCCTACGAGCAGTACTTC.

The gene calls are TRBV10-1 and TRBJ2-7; a weak D match, TRBD1 (6 bases). Trimming pared 3 bases from V and 4 bases from J, leaving 13 bases between. CDR3 length: 14 amino acids. Germline CDR1 reads WNHNN; CDR2 reads SYGVQD (reference sequence). In DNA, the CDR3 is TGCGCCAGCAGTGAAGGGACACGAAATTACGAGCAGTACTTC. This codes for CASSEGTRNYEQYF.

This chain links TRBV6-1 with TRBJ2-1; no definite D call. The CDR3 runs to 10 residues. Germline assignment: CDR1 MNHNS and CDR2 SASEGT. V was trimmed by 1 base and J by 15 bases, leaving 7 bases between them. CDR3 DNA sequence: TGTGCCAGCAGTGAAGTGGGTTGGTTCTTC. Translating it yields CASSEVGWFF.

This clone is a singleton in its sample. The chain employs TRBV5-5 and TRBJ2-2; D ambiguous. With 3 bases removed from V and 8 bases from J, the gap between germline ends came to 8 bases. CDR1 is SGHKS, CDR2 YYEKEE, per germline (reference sequence). The CDR3 consists of 12 residues. CDR3 sequence reads: CASSYVGGELFF. Here the CDR3 DNA reads TGTGCCAGCAGCTACGTCGGAGGGGAGCTGTTTTTT.

Concerning this clone: A junction boundary mismatches the germline segment, possibly from a read error. In nucleotides, the CDR3 is TGCAGCGTCCGCAAAGACATTCAGTACTTC. Its translation is CSVRKDIQYF. V is TRBV29-1 and J is TRBJ2-4; D is ambiguous. The length of the CDR3 is 10 residues. Per the germline V gene, CDR1 is SQVTM and CDR2 is ANQGSEA. Using reference TRBV29-1 and TRBJ2-4 for the parts outside the CDR3, the full variable domain is SAVISQKPSRDICQRGTSLTIQCQVDSQVTMMFWYRQQPGQSLTLIATANQGSEATYESGFVIDKFPISRPNLTFSTLTVSNMSPEDSSIYLCSVRKDIQYFGAGTRLSVL.

This clone has a single count. The V and J genes are TRBV10-1 and TRBJ2-7; D is ambiguous. Trimming removed 2 bases from V and 0 bases from J, with 5 bases in between. CDR3 size: 13 residues. In germline, CDR1 is WNHNN, CDR2 SYGVQD (reference sequence). CDR3 nucleotide sequence: TGCGCCAGCAGTGAGGTTCGCTCCTACGAGCAGTACTTC. It specifies CASSEVRSYEQYF.

The chain uses TRBV7-8 and TRBJ1-4; 10 bases match TRBD1. The V gene's germline CDR1 is SGHVS and CDR2 FQNEAQ. With 5 bases clipped from V and 7 bases from J, the junction kept 22 bases outside the gene matches. The CDR3 spans 20 residues. Written as DNA, the CDR3 is TGTGCCAGCAGCCAAGACGTTACCGGGACAGGGGCGGATGAGACTGAAAAACTGTTTTTT. Translated, it gives CASSQDVTGTGADETEKLFF.

This clone has a single count. V and J are TRBV5-5 and TRBJ2-7, with a weak D call TRBD1 (6 bases). Trimming stripped 1 base from V and 5 bases from J, with 16 bases between. The CDR3 sequence is 15 residues long. Germline CDR1 is SGHKS and CDR2 is YYEKEE (reference sequence). CDR3: CASSLTYRVVHEQYF. The CDR3 nucleotides read TGTGCCAGCAGCTTGACCTACAGGGTCGTCCACGAGCAGTACTTC.

The J gene is TRBJ2-2, the V gene TRBV21-1; the D call of TRBD2 is as the table states it, not checked on the DNA. TRBV21-1 is termed a pseudogene. This CDR3 has 16 amino acids. DNA for the CDR3: TGTGCCAGCGACGGAGAGGCCGGAGGTCGCACCGGGGAGCTGTTTTTT. Its protein is CASDGEAGGRTGELFF.

The rearrangement links TRBV4-2 to TRBJ1-4, with TRBD1 identical over 9 bases. After removal of 0 bases from V and 7 bases from J, the junction contained 3 bases not matched to a gene. The CDR3 is 15 amino acids. Germline assignment: CDR1 LGHNA and CDR2 YNFKEQ. CDR3 protein: CASSQEGQGFEKLFF. Written as DNA, the CDR3 is TGTGCCAGCAGCCAAGAGGGACAGGGATTTGAAAAACTGTTTTTT.

This clone occurred once. The V gene is TRBV28, the J gene TRBJ1-1; D possibly corresponds to TRBD1 (6 bases). V lost 5 bases and J lost 12, with 19 bases in between. Germline V gene lookup returns CDR1 MDHEN and CDR2 SYDVKM. The CDR3 runs 13 residues. This chain's CDR3 is CASSPNTGTYSFF. CDR3 DNA: TGTGCCAGCAGTCCCAATACCGGGACATATTCTTTCTTT.

The chain uses TRBV6-1 and TRBJ2-7, with D unclear. V was pared by 3 bases and J by 4 bases, with 4 bases between. This CDR3 has 11 amino acids. Germline V gene lookup returns CDR1 MNHNS and CDR2 SASEGT. The CDR3 bases are TGTGCCAGCAGTGACAGGTACGAGCAGTACTTC. As protein: CASSDRYEQYF.